Below are 21 T cell receptor beta chains sequenced from a single sample in a study of monozygotic twins with inflammatory bowel disease. TCRdb re-called the 5' RACE reads; one entry per CDR3 protein, DNA not given. The data include a few hundred thousand distinct CDR3 sequences; the top ten clones carry 2.5% to 3%. Sequences were obtained from blood. These TCRs come from a human donor with ulcerative colitis or Crohn's disease, or a healthy co-twin of an affected twin (not recorded which).

This rearrangement joins TRBV4-3 to TRBJ1-2; there is no DNA to check the TCRdb D call of TRBD1. The V gene's germline CDR1 is LGHNA and CDR2 YSLEER. The CDR3 contains 16 residues. This CDR3 reads CASSQEQQGENYGYTF.

V gene TRBV18 combines with J gene TRBJ1-3; no DNA is available, so the TRBD1 call from TCRdb remains unchecked. Germline CDR1 and CDR2: KGHSH and LQKENI. CDR3 size: 16 residues. The CDR3 region is CASSVQGAPAGNTIYF.

The chain links TRBV27 to TRBJ2-1; no DNA is available, so the TRBD2 call from TCRdb remains unchecked. From germline, CDR1 is MNHEY and CDR2 SMNVEV (reference sequence). The CDR3 spans 13 residues. CDR3 residues: CASSLRIEGEQFF.

The genes are TRBV30 and TRBJ2-3; TCRdb picks TRBD2, but there is no DNA to check that call. Germline CDR1 reads GTSNPN; CDR2 reads SVGIG (reference sequence). This CDR3 contains 15 residues. This CDR3 reads CAWAGLPRSTDTQYF.

V gene TRBV5-4 combines with J gene TRBJ2-1. The CDR3 spans 13 residues. Per germline, CDR1 SGHNT and CDR2 YYREEE (reference sequence). CDR3 residues: CASSFRDFNEQFF. Variable domain in full (rest from reference TRBV5-4 and TRBJ2-1): ETGVTQSPTHLIKTRGQQVTLRCSSQSGHNTVSWYQQALGQGPQFIFQYYREEENGRGNFPPRFSGLQFPNYSSELNVNALELDDSALYLCASSFRDFNEQFFGPGTRLTVL.

V and J are TRBV20-1 and TRBJ2-1; as DNA is missing, the TRBD2 call by TCRdb cannot be tested. Germline CDR1 and CDR2: DFQATT and SNEGSKA (reference sequence). There are 15 residues in the CDR3. This chain's CDR3 is CSASSVTSGINEQFF.

The rearrangement uses TRBV5-1 and TRBJ2-1; TCRdb's assignment of TRBD2 cannot be checked, as there is no DNA. Germline assignment: CDR1 SGHRS and CDR2 YFSETQ. This CDR3 has 17 amino acids. CDR3 region: CASSLEVLAGGPNEQFF.

This chain joins TRBV11-3 and TRBJ2-3; TCRdb indicates TRBD2, and absent DNA this call remains unverified. CDR1 and CDR2 from the germline V gene are SGHNT and YENEEA. The length of the CDR3 is 17 residues. The CDR3 sequence: CASSLDGISGSTDTQYF.

The gene calls are TRBV6-5 and TRBJ1-3. The germline gives CDR1 MNHEY, CDR2 SVGAGI. The CDR3 totals 15 residues. CDR3 loop: CASSYSFGAGNTIYF.

The chain joins TRBV4-1 to TRBJ2-7; the D gene TCRdb calls, TRBD1, cannot be checked with no DNA. Germline CDR1 is MGHRA and CDR2 is YSYEKL. This CDR3 is built from 18 residues. CDR3 sequence reads: CASSQAPSVRGRTYEQYF.

The V and J genes are TRBV20-1 and TRBJ1-3; TCRdb selects TRBD1, and the lack of DNA leaves this call unchecked. The CDR3 spans 14 residues. The germline gives CDR1 DFQATT, CDR2 SNEGSKA (reference sequence). The CDR3 is CSARDGLARDTIYF.

V usage is TRBV7-9 and J usage is TRBJ2-5; TCRdb calls TRBD1, which cannot be checked without DNA. The CDR3 is made up of 15 amino acids. Germline V lookup: CDR1 SEHNR, CDR2 FQNEAQ (reference sequence). The CDR3 loop is CASRAGSSRGETQYF.

The chain recombines TRBV15 with TRBJ2-7; TCRdb's D gene call, TRBD1, goes unchecked for lack of DNA. CDR1 is LNHNV and CDR2 is YYDKDF in the germline V gene (reference sequence). The CDR3 spans 12 residues. The CDR3 spells CATGYRGYEQYF. The variable domain in full, completed from reference TRBV15 and TRBJ2-7, reads DAMVIQNPRYQVTQFGKPVTLSCSQTLNHNVMYWYQQKSSQAPKLLFHYYDKDFNNEADTPDNFQSRRPNTSFCFLDIRSPGLGDTAMYLCATGYRGYEQYFGPGTRLTVT.

This sequence joins TRBV5-8 and TRBJ2-7. CDR1 and CDR2 from the germline V gene are SGHTS and YDEGEE. The CDR3 extends over 14 amino acids. The CDR3 loop reads CASSNIIRDYEQYF.

This chain joins TRBV4-2 and TRBJ2-7; the D gene TCRdb calls, TRBD1, cannot be checked with no DNA. Germline loops: CDR1 LGHNA, CDR2 YNFKEQ. The CDR3 contains 13 residues. The CDR3 reads CASSHGQAYEQYF.

The genes are TRBV24-1 and TRBJ2-5; TCRdb selects TRBD1, and the lack of DNA leaves this call unchecked. CDR3 length: 14 residues. Germline CDR1 reads KGHDR; CDR2 reads SFDVKD. CDR3 sequence: CATSDPTGSTTQYF.

This chain connects TRBV6-5 to TRBJ2-7; TCRdb calls TRBD1, which cannot be checked without DNA. Germline V gene sequence: CDR1 MNHEY, CDR2 SVGAGI. The CDR3 loop spans 13 amino acids. The CDR3 loop reads CASSTGIAYEQYF.

V and J are TRBV21-1 and TRBJ1-5; no DNA is available, so the TRBD1 call from TCRdb remains unchecked. TRBV21-1 is described as a pseudogene. This CDR3 contains 14 residues. The CDR3: CASRPGTVDQPQHF.

This chain links TRBV4-3 with TRBJ2-5; TCRdb indicates TRBD1, and absent DNA this call remains unverified. CDR1 and CDR2 from the germline V gene are LGHNA and YSLEER. The CDR3 loop spans 18 amino acids. The CDR3 spells CASSQERRGGINQVTQYF.

The V and J genes are TRBV10-3 and TRBJ1-2. The CDR3 consists of 17 residues. Per the germline V gene, CDR1 is ENHRY and CDR2 is SYGVKD. The CDR3 loop is CAISESTRGGANYGYTF.

The chain uses TRBV5-1 and TRBJ1-1. This CDR3 is 12 amino acids long. CDR1 SGHRS and CDR2 YFSETQ come from the germline V gene. CDR3 residues: CASSSDRLEAFF.